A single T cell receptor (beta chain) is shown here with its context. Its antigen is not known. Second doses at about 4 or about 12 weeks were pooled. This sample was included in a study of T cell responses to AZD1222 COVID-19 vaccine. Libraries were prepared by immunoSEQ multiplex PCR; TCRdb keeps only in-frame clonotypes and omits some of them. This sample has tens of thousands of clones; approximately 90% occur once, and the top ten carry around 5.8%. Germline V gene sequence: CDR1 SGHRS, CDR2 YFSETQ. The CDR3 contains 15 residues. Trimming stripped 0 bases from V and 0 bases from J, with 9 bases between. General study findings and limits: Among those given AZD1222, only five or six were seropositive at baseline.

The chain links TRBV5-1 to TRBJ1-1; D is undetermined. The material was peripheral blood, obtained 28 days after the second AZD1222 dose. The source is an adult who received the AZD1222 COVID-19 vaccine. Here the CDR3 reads CASSLAPGVNTEAFF. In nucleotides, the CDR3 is TGCGCCAGCAGCTTGGCCCCCGGGGTGAACACTGAAGCTTTCTTT. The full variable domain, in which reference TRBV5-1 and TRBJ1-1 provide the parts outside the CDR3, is KAGVTQTPRYLIKTRGQQVTLSCSPISGHRSVSWYQQTPGQGLQFLFEYFSETQRNKGNFPGRFSGRQFSNSRSEMNVSTLELGDSALYLCASSLAPGVNTEAFFGQGTRLTVV.